One and the same sample provided the 5 T cell receptor beta chains below, sequenced in a study of cytomegalovirus exposure and HLA in healthy donors. Vbeta (60) and Jbeta (13) primers were used in the PCR. The assay was immunoSEQ multiplex PCR, and TCRdb's table has in-frame clones only and misses some. Here the sample spans about 180,000 clones, roughly 82% being singletons. What was sequenced was PBMCs. Receptor source: a woman in her forties or fifties in good health and CMV-seronegative.

The chain links TRBV6-1 to TRBJ2-3, with D unresolved. The V gene's germline CDR1 is MNHNS and CDR2 SASEGT. This CDR3 is built from 15 residues. V was trimmed by 6 bases and J by 2 bases, leaving 15 bases between them. The CDR3 DNA sequence: TGTGCCAGCAGAGAAACTGGTCTGATCACAGATACGCAGTATTTT. Its protein product is CASRETGLITDTQYF.

The DNA for the CDR3 is TGTGCCAGCAGTGGGGACAGACCCATCTATGGCTACACCTTC. Residues: CASSGDRPIYGYTF. The chain is built from TRBV2 and TRBJ1-2, with 7 bases lining up with TRBD1. V was pared by 4 bases and J by 4 bases, with 6 bases of the junction left unmatched. CDR3 length: 14 residues. CDR1 is SNHLY and CDR2 is FYNNEI in the germline V gene.

In its sample, this clone was seen a few times. The genes are TRBV5-1 and TRBJ2-3, with 9 bases fitting TRBD2. J gave up 0 bases and V 4 bases, and 6 bases lay outside the gene matches. Germline loops: CDR1 SGHRS, CDR2 YFSETQ. This CDR3 has 16 residues. The CDR3 loop reads CASSPSGAFSTDTQYF. CDR3 DNA sequence: TGCGCCAGCAGCCCTAGCGGGGCCTTTAGCACAGATACGCAGTATTTT.

The CDR3 is CATLPHRGNEKLFF. The DNA of the CDR3 is TGTGCCACGCTCCCCCACAGGGGTAATGAAAAACTGTTTTTT. The chain is built from TRBV15 and TRBJ1-4; 7 nucleotides agree with TRBD1. Unmatched junction bases numbered 8, after V lost 9 bases and J lost 4 bases. CDR1 is LNHNV, CDR2 YYDKDF, per germline (reference sequence). The CDR3 runs 14 residues.

The chain couples TRBV7-2 to TRBJ2-3, with a tentative D call TRBD2 (5 bases). The CDR3 has 17 residues. The V and J ends lost 5 bases and 0 bases respectively, with 18 bases between them. In germline, CDR1 is SGHTA, CDR2 FQGNSA. The CDR3 DNA reads TGTGCCAGCAGCCCCCCCGTGGCGGGCCCTAGCACAGATACGCAGTATTTT. It codes for CASSPPVAGPSTDTQYF.